These T cell receptor beta chains were read from a single sample in a study of blood T cell repertoires in COVID-19. Here immunoSEQ multiplex PCR was the method, and the copy in TCRdb shows in-frame clones only, minus some. Of roughly 400,000 clones detected, roughly nine tenths appear once; the ten largest clones hold roughly 1.1%. The source material was PBMCs or T cells enriched from blood (not recorded which). The source of these receptors is a man under 40 who had recovered from COVID-19. CDR3s leave out the opening cysteine and the closing phenylalanine or tryptophan. Each record gives: J gene, V gene, CDR3 protein.

>TRBJ1-6|TRBV11-2
ASSSRSRSPLH
>TRBJ2-7|TRBV27
ASRQTSGLISYEQY
>TRBJ1-5|TRBV6-6
ASSRDSWNQPQH
>TRBJ2-4|TRBV5-1
ASSPGGGENIQY
>TRBJ2-1|TRBV28
ASSFPGLASEQF
>TRBJ2-5|TRBV7-9
ASSSGQAAPWETQY
>TRBJ1-2|TRBV5-1
ASSSDRVNYGYT
>TRBJ1-1|TRBV29-1
IGQGETEAF
>TRBJ2-1|TRBV18
ASSPSTNEQF
>TRBJ2-1|TRBV18
AIEPGSKLNEQF
>TRBJ2-1|TRBV9
ASSPGLDNEQF
>TRBJ1-1|TRBV6-2/TRBV6-3
ASSHGGNEAF
>TRBJ2-1|TRBV19
AGRAGGIYNEQF
>TRBJ2-1|TRBV19
ASSIVGLAYEQF
>TRBJ1-5|TRBV28
ASSLGGQNFGNQPQH
>TRBJ1-1|TRBV10-1
ASSRESNTEAF
>TRBJ1-3|TRBV7-8
ASSLGRQGALGNTIY